The subject of this entry is one T cell receptor (beta chain). Germline and junction disagree at one end, which may indicate a read error. These data belong to a study of quantifying T cell responses using KT2 cells. For the study at large: Reverse transcription used primers in the TCR alpha and beta constant regions. The T4 ligation step was estimated to exceed 8.5% efficiency under optimum conditions. A predetermined fluorescence threshold ended the second PCR, run as a qPCR.

Germline values: CDR1 DFQATT, CDR2 SNEGSKA (reference sequence). This CDR3 has 14 amino acids. Unfractionated PBMC were spiked with known numbers of KT2 clone cells. The cDNA 3' end received a ligated oligonucleotide with a UMI. First-round PCR used 3 to 4 cycles and beta primers RC1.1 and RC1.2 covering TRBC1 and TRBC2. From the UMI-ligation and nested PCR reads, TCRdb called clonotypes with MiXCR, one entry per CDR3 protein. The sample has 25,000 to 35,000 distinct CDR3 sequences; 10% are singletons. Sequencing was carried out using PBMCs spiked with cells of the T cell clone KT2. The source of this sequence is a human donor. This chain joins TRBV20-1 and TRBJ1-6; possibly TRBD1 for D (6 bases). The CDR3 spells CSATRGAGESPLNF. As DNA, the CDR3 is TGCAGTGCCACTAGAGGGGCAGGGGAGTCACCCCTCAACTTT.